This TCR beta chain was identified during a study of human T cells and chemical hapten exposure. About this clonotype: Antigen unknown.

Time point: pre-sensitization, week 0. Treatment denoted: therapeutic diphenylcyclopropenone sensitization with weekly scalp DPC. The CDR3 sequence is 13 residues long. CDR1 is SGHTA and CDR2 is FQGTGA in the germline V gene. Trimming removed 5 bases from V and 1 base from J, with 8 bases in between. The study, taken as a whole, reports: TCRs exceeding 1 in 1000 frequency stayed unchanged with DPC sensitization.

In TCRdb, the RACE reads were re-called with MiXCR into one record per CDR3 protein. Of 90,000 or so distinct CDR3 sequences listed, 7.5% to 9.5% are singletons. The chain uses TRBV7-3 and TRBJ1-1; no definite D call. The material was whole blood, obtained in connection with sensitization to the hapten diphenylcyclopropenone (DPC). The source is a man aged 35-49 years with alopecia areata. Some clones in this sample may be carry-over from other donors' samples. CDR3 amino acids: CASSQTRNTEAFF. The CDR3 DNA follows: TGTGCCAGCAGCCAAACACGGAACACTGAAGCTTTCTTT.